This T cell receptor beta chain was recovered during a study of OX40 agonist ivuxolimab in advanced cancers. Study-wide findings and caveats: Researchers report that CD8+ T cells had, on average, more expanded clones than CD4+.

There are 14 residues in the CDR3. Germline CDR1 reads LGHNA; CDR2 reads YSLEER. V was pared by 1 base and J by 4 bases, with 11 bases between. The method was immunoSEQ multiplex PCR; TCRdb's version includes in-frame clones alone and lacks a portion of them. The repertoire holds 90,000 to 100,000 clones, with more than 95% as singletons. Only one count was recorded for this clone. Its matching antigen is unknown. The source material was CD4+ or CD8+ T cells sorted from blood, sampled in a trial of the OX40 agonist ivuxolimab. This TCR was recovered from an adult with an advanced solid tumor such as melanoma, head and neck, liver or kidney cancer. The genes are TRBV4-3 and TRBJ2-7; D remains unclear. DNA for the CDR3: TGCGCCAGCAGCCAAGGACTTACCCAATACGAGCAGTACTTC. This encodes CASSQGLTQYEQYF.